This TCR beta chain was recovered during a study of T cell clonotyping in hematopoietic cell transplantation (TCRdb year 2021). Background on the whole study: A total of 130 or so blood samples were gathered in the study from around 40 consecutive transplant recipients along with their related donors. Recruitment of patients was conducted between 2015 and early 2017, and follow-up was continued until September 2020 or death. General study outcomes and caveats: The sample size was limited and the cells went unsorted, which meant the CD4 and CD8 repertoire contributions could not be told apart. Donor and pretransplant recipient Inverse Simpson Index values predicted broader posttransplant TCR repertoire diversity. Recipient repertoires showed only a small fraction of overlap with donor repertoires, and over 97% appeared de novo at the given depth. After transplant, TCR diversity in recipients dropped, and pathologically expanded clonotypes climbed progressively between day 30 and day 180.

V ends up 4 bases short and J 3 bases short, with an unmatched junction base count of 11. Taken from the germline V gene, the CDR1 and CDR2 loops are LGHNA and YNFKEQ. From cysteine to phenylalanine, the CDR3 is 17 amino acids long. Just the 51-base CDR3 DNA is kept, in frame starting at base 1. Related transplant donors provided blood samples for TCR beta sequencing. Using Nuclei Lysis Solution, genomic DNA was extracted from unfractionated peripheral blood mononuclear cells that were either fresh or cryopreserved. TCR beta CDR3 regions were amplified from genomic DNA with the immunoSEQ assay, a bias-controlled multiplex PCR using V- and J-specific primers. A proprietary barcode and Illumina adapter sequences were added to the CDR3 amplicons in a second PCR step. An Illumina MiSeq instrument was used to sequence the CDR3 libraries. From the authors' description of their analysis: immunoSEQ Analyzer 3.0 was used for export and quality control, with R Bioconductor and Immunarch used for downstream analyses. Repertoire metrics were calculated using only productive rearrangements within the normalized downsampled data set. In the normalized cohort, a clonotype counted as pathologically expanded if the clonotype was larger than 5 templates. The Inverse Simpson Index served as the measure of repertoire diversity. The non-normalized data set was used for CMV-specificity analyses so that all clonotypes could be captured. In its TCRdb copy, this immuneACCESS table keeps in-frame sequences only and misses some clones. Where compared with another copy, unresolved V genes explain less than half of these, and the others have no known cause. The V and J calls and clone size come from that table; D and trimming were worked out from the DNA. The table for this sample lists more than 65,000 clones; 94% of them were counted only once. The leading ten clones occupy roughly 1.7% of the sample.

On this clone: It lacks a known antigen. No per-base quality is available; no much larger clone lies one base away.

This TCR was recovered from a man in his forties or fifties in good health. Some clones in this sample may be carry-over from other donors' samples. The rearranged chain carries TRBV4-2 and TRBJ2-3; 9 junctional bases match TRBD2. The sample consisted of peripheral blood mononuclear cells. CDR3 reads: CASSPSDGTSTTDTQYF. The DNA sequence is as follows: TGTGCCAGCAGCCCATCGGACGGGACTAGCACGACAGATACGCAGTATTTT.